A single sample is the source of the 3 T cell receptor beta chains below, sequenced in a study of OX40 agonist ivuxolimab in advanced cancers. Sequencing was performed with immunoSEQ multiplex PCR; in TCRdb, only in-frame clones are kept and a portion is missing. The sample yields tens of thousands of clones, over 75% seen once. The sequenced sample was CD4+ or CD8+ T cells sorted from blood, obtained in a trial of the OX40 agonist ivuxolimab. The receptors come from an adult with an advanced solid tumor such as melanoma, head and neck, liver or kidney cancer.

The chain uses TRBV5-1 and TRBJ1-4; 9 bases match TRBD1. Germline-derived CDR1 and CDR2 are SGHRS and YFSETQ. J was trimmed by 4 bases and V by 0 bases; bases with no gene match: 1. The CDR3 sequence is 15 residues long. CDR3 DNA: TGCGCCAGCAGCTTGGGGGACAGGGATAATGAAAAACTGTTTTTT. This gives the protein CASSLGDRDNEKLFF.

The rearrangement joins TRBV9 to TRBJ2-2; 8 bases line up with TRBD2. The ends lost 0 bases at V and 5 bases at J; junction bases unmatched: 9. Per the germline V gene, CDR1 is SGDLS and CDR2 is YYNGEE. The CDR3 runs to 17 residues. The CDR3 bases are TGTGCCAGCAGCGTAGGCCCCGGGGGGGCGAGGACCGGGGAGCTGTTTTTT. Protein sequence: CASSVGPGGARTGELFF. Full variable domain (rest looked up from reference TRBV9 and TRBJ2-2): DSGVTQTPKHLITATGQRVTLRCSPRSGDLSVYWYQQSLDQGLQFLIQYYNGEERAKGNILERFSAQQFPDLHSELNLSSLELGDSALYFCASSVGPGGARTGELFFGEGSRLTVL.

The chain uses TRBV7-3 and TRBJ2-3, with D perhaps TRBD1 or TRBD2 (6 bases each). Germline CDR1 SGHTA, CDR2 FQGTGA. The V end was cut by 4 bases, the J end by 4 bases, with 12 bases between. The CDR3 is 14 residues long. The CDR3 nucleotides read TGTGCCAGCAGCTCACTTGGGGGGCCAGATACGCAGTATTTT. Amino acids: CASSSLGGPDTQYF.